One and the same sample provided the 11 T cell receptor beta chains below, sequenced in a study of shared clonotypes between healthy human individuals. The data were produced by immunoSEQ multiplex PCR, yet TCRdb's version contains in-frame clones alone and is incomplete. The sample shows 300,000 to 400,000 clones, about nine tenths of them seen only once. Input material: memory CD8+ T cells sorted from blood. Subset noted: CD45RO+ cells pooled with CCR7-negative TemRA cells. The origin of the receptors is a man between 18 and 29 years old in good health.

V is TRBV2 and J is TRBJ2-7; D gene unclear. The CDR3 covers 11 residues. Trimming shortened V by 10 bases and J by 3 bases, and 10 bases separated the two germline ends. Germline-derived CDR1 and CDR2 are SNHLY and FYNNEI. In DNA, the CDR3 is TGTGCCACCACCGGAAGCTACGAGCAGTACTTC. Its translation is CATTGSYEQYF.

The chain has TRBV7-9 and TRBJ1-2; weak D call: TRBD1 (5 bases). The length of the CDR3 is 14 residues. Germline V gene lookup returns CDR1 SEHNR and CDR2 FQNEAQ (reference sequence). V was cut by 2 bases and J by 4 bases, with 11 bases left in between. The CDR3 DNA sequence: TGTGCCAGCAGCTTACCTGGGACGGCCTATGGCTACACCTTC. This gives the protein CASSLPGTAYGYTF.

The V and J genes are TRBV28 and TRBJ2-7, with 7 bases fitting TRBD1. Losses at the gene ends were 1 base for V and 2 bases for J; bases not matched to a gene: 2. The CDR3 extends over 14 amino acids. The germline V gene has CDR1 MDHEN and CDR2 SYDVKM. CDR3 in DNA: TGTGCCAGCAGTTTATTAGGGACAGCCTACGAGCAGTACTTC. Its protein is CASSLLGTAYEQYF.

The gene calls are TRBV28 and TRBJ1-1; TRBD1 matches 8 bases. Looked up from germline, CDR1 is MDHEN and CDR2 is SYDVKM. CDR3 length: 14 residues. V lost 6 bases and J lost 5; bases outside the gene matches: 8. In nucleotides, the CDR3 is TGTGCCAGCAGGTTGACAGGGGTTGGGACTGAAGCTTTCTTT. This codes for CASRLTGVGTEAFF.

This chain joins TRBV4-1 and TRBJ2-1; the match to TRBD2 covers 9 bases. Germline-derived CDR1 and CDR2 are MGHRA and YSYEKL. The CDR3 sequence is 18 residues long. V was pared by 1 base and J by 7 bases, with 14 bases of the junction left unmatched. CDR3: CASSQVIGGRAMLNEQFF. CDR3 coding DNA: TGCGCCAGCAGCCAAGTGATCGGCGGGAGGGCCATGTTGAATGAGCAGTTCTTC.

The V call is TRBV13, the J call TRBJ2-3; TRBD2 agrees at 8 bases. CDR1 is PRHDT, CDR2 FYEKMQ, per germline (reference sequence). Trimming cost V 5 bases and J 2 bases; bases outside gene matches: 9. CDR3 length: 16 amino acids. The chain's CDR3 is CASSLRTSKPTDTQYF. As DNA, the CDR3 is TGTGCCAGCAGCCTACGGACTAGCAAGCCCACAGATACGCAGTATTTT.

The chain carries TRBV14 and TRBJ2-7; D possibly corresponds to TRBD1 (5 bases). V was trimmed by 1 base and J by 6 bases, leaving 13 bases between them. This CDR3 comprises 14 residues. CDR1 is SGHDN, CDR2 FVKESK, per germline. The chain's CDR3 is CASSQAARVSEQYF. CDR3 coding DNA: TGTGCCAGCAGCCAAGCCGCCAGGGTTTCCGAGCAGTACTTC.

CDR3 DNA sequence: TGCGCCAGCAGCCAAGGTCCAACAGGGAAGGGCATTCAGTACTTC. Its translation: CASSQGPTGKGIQYF. J is TRBJ2-4 and V is TRBV4-1; D perhaps matches TRBD1 (6 bases). Germline V gene lookup returns CDR1 MGHRA and CDR2 YSYEKL. Trimming took 1 base from V and 9 from J, leaving 16 bases between them. The CDR3 extends over 15 amino acids.

This sequence joins TRBV9 and TRBJ2-2; 9 nucleotides align to TRBD2. CDR1 is SGDLS and CDR2 is YYNGEE in the germline V gene. The CDR3 length is 13 residues. J was trimmed by 5 bases and V by 7 bases; bases with no gene match: 3. In nucleotides, the CDR3 is TGTGCCAGCGGGACTAGCTGGACCGGGGAGCTGTTTTTT. Protein sequence: CASGTSWTGELFF.

The chain couples TRBV18 to TRBJ1-2, with D maybe TRBD1 (5 bases). Germline V gene data show CDR1 as KGHSH and CDR2 as LQKENI. Trimming removed 6 bases from V and 8 bases from J, with 16 bases in between. The CDR3 loop spans 13 amino acids. In DNA form, the CDR3 reads TGTGCCAGCTCGCCGAGACAGCAGAAGGGCTACACCTTC. This encodes CASSPRQQKGYTF.

J is TRBJ1-1 and V is TRBV6-5; D not certain. This CDR3 has 15 residues. Trimming took 0 bases from V and 3 from J, leaving 11 bases between them. Germline V lookup: CDR1 MNHEY, CDR2 SVGAGI. The CDR3 sequence is CASSYSIGRDTEAFF. DNA for the CDR3: TGTGCCAGCAGTTACTCTATTGGACGGGACACTGAAGCTTTCTTT.